The entry below gives a single T cell receptor beta chain sequence along with its context. Its antigen is currently unknown. The data stem from a study of chemoradiotherapy in HPV16-positive cancers. Overall study context: Candidate HPV-specific clones and shared TCR motifs came from two HPV16-positive patients. The study's findings and limits: Only a couple of HPV16-positive patients supplied the functional HPV-specificity definition. Non-HPV-specific T cells did not expand in tumors during treatment, whereas candidate HPV-specific clones and E7-related motifs did. In HPV16-positive patients, HPV-responsive T-cell expansion tracked better recurrence-free survival.

Measured with immunoSEQ multiplex PCR; TCRdb has only the in-frame clones, and not every one. Of some 29,000 clones listed, about 94% were seen once; the top ten hold approximately 18%. CDR3 size: 14 residues. V was pared by 1 base and J by 3 bases, with 9 bases between. Germline V gene lookup returns CDR1 MDHEN and CDR2 SYDVKM. This chain connects TRBV28 to TRBJ1-2; D remains ambiguous. Source: blood, taken from a patient who underwent chemoradiotherapy. The clonotype originates from a human donor with HPV-associated anogenital cancer. In nucleotides, the CDR3 is TGTGCCAGCAGTTTATTCCCGGACTACTATGGCTACACCTTC. It yields the protein CASSLFPDYYGYTF.